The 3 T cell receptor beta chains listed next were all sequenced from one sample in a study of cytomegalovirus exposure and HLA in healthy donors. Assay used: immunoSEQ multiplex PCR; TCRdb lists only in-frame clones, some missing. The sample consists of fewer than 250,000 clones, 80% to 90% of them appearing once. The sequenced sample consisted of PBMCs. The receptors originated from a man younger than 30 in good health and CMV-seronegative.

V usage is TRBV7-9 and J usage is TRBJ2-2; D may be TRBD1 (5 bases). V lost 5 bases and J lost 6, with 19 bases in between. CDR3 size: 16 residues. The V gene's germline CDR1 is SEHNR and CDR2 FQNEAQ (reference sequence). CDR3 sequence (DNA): TGTGCCAGCAGCCTCGACGGAGTAGTCAGGGCCGGGGAGCTGTTTTTT. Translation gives CASSLDGVVRAGELFF.

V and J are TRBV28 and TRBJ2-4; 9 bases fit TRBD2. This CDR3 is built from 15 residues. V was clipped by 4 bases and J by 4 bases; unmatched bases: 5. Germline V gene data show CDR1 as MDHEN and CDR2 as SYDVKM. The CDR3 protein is CASSYISGSKNIQYF. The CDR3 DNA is TGTGCCAGCAGTTACATTAGCGGGAGTAAAAACATTCAGTACTTC.

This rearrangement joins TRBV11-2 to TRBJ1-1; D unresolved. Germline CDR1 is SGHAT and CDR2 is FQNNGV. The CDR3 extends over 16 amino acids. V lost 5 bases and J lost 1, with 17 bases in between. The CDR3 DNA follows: TGTGCCAGCAGCCCGATCCGATTGGTCGGGAACACTGAAGCTTTCTTT. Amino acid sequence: CASSPIRLVGNTEAFF.